This is a list of T cell receptor beta chains from one sample in a study of T cell changes during pregnancy in multiple sclerosis. Method: immunoSEQ multiplex PCR; TCRdb's copy keeps in-frame clones and lacks some. The data contain approximately 52,000 clones, roughly 88% of them singletons. The input for sequencing was CD4+ T cells from peripheral blood mononuclear cells, taken in the second trimester of pregnancy. These receptor sequences come from a female donor with multiple sclerosis, enrolled in a pregnancy study. Both conserved end residues are trimmed from each CDR3. Each record gives: J gene, V gene, CDR3 protein.

TRBJ2-1 TRBV5-1 ASRAGGSYNEQF
TRBJ1-2 TRBV30 AWSLTGNYGYT
TRBJ1-2 TRBV7-3 ASSLSSDRASGGYT
TRBJ1-1 TRBV10-3 AISRQLNTEAF
TRBJ2-7 TRBV5-1 ASSSRGEIVSEQY
TRBJ2-7 TRBV2 ARSRGITYEQY
TRBJ2-7 TRBV7-8 ASSQTRTSGRAIYEQY
TRBJ2-1 TRBV11-2 ASGSRNEQF
TRBJ2-1 TRBV5-1 ASRGGTGTIRREQF
TRBJ2-1 TRBV6-4 ASSDLNSREQF
TRBJ1-2 TRBV27 ASSATGNYGYT
TRBJ1-1 TRBV18 ASSIRQPDTTEAF
TRBJ1-2 TRBV10-3 AITQDRGGYGYT
TRBJ2-1 TRBV5-1 ASSLTGTVYNEQF
TRBJ1-1 TRBV12-5 ASGFFQGSTEAF
TRBJ2-7 TRBV7-8 ASSLNRGRSYEQY
TRBJ2-7 TRBV7-9 ASSLASTGNEQY
TRBJ2-7 TRBV15 ATSRSGSDTSGGYEQY
TRBJ2-3 TRBV5-1 ASSLAGTGGFTDTQY
TRBJ2-5 TRBV5-1 ASSLKPSGDQETQY
TRBJ2-1 TRBV5-1 ASSLEAASSYNEQF
TRBJ2-1 TRBV5-4 ASSLEGGLTLKGEQF
TRBJ2-7 TRBV5-6 ASSLVSYRSYEQY
TRBJ1-1 TRBV19 ASTNQGDMNTEAF
TRBJ1-5 TRBV19 ASSILGDQPQH
TRBJ2-3 TRBV5-1 ASSRGLAGITLSTDTQY
TRBJ2-3 TRBV4-3 ASSLGGILHTDTQY
TRBJ2-3 TRBV6-1 ASSDRTISDTQY
TRBJ2-7 TRBV18 ASSSGLAGNSYEQY
TRBJ1-1 TRBV5-6 ASSAGVGTEAF
TRBJ2-7 TRBV5-1 ASSHGLAGDEQY
TRBJ2-2 TRBV10-1 ASSETGTGVTGELF
TRBJ2-1 TRBV4-2 ASSQPGTSGSRSYNEQF
TRBJ2-7 TRBV6-1 ASSESGVPYEQY
TRBJ2-1 TRBV5-1 ASSTSGSPAYNEQF
TRBJ1-1 TRBV7-9 ASSPGQGDTEAF
TRBJ2-1 TRBV7-2 ASSNTGTLNNNEQF
TRBJ1-1 TRBV15 ATSRGARNTEAF
TRBJ2-7 TRBV5-1 ASSLVGTGGGYEQY
TRBJ2-5 TRBV7-9 ASSRLTGEETQY
TRBJ2-7 TRBV7-8 ASSLAWTSGSETYEQY
TRBJ2-5 TRBV7-9 ASSLRANQETQY
TRBJ1-4 TRBV7-2 ASSLGTGAEKLF
TRBJ2-2 TRBV5-1 ASSAGTVGPKAGELF